This paragraph reports one T cell receptor beta chain. This clonotype occurred many times. No antigen is known for it. The record has no base qualities; no much larger clone is one base away. These data come from a study of neurological immune-mediated disorders (dated by TCRdb to about 2019). Study-wide context: Using UMI-based sequencing, the study compared peripheral blood TCR-beta repertoires from patients with HTLV-I-associated myelopathy (HAM/TSP), patients with multiple sclerosis, and healthy controls. Longitudinal samples, technical triplicates and paired sorted CD4+ and CD8+ T-cell subsets, alongside PBMC samples, were included among the approximately 110 TCR-beta libraries. Longitudinal HAM/TSP donors and healthy donors each had 3 time-points at intervals of roughly 3-45 months. The cohort comprised roughly 69 subjects: some 15 HAM/TSP patients, around 34 multiple sclerosis patients and approximately 20 healthy controls.

Trimming at the junction amounts to 4 bases on V and 2 bases on J, and the germline ends lie 12 bases apart. The germline V gene (reference sequence) supplies CDR1 DFQATT and CDR2 SNEGSKA. Reading from cysteine to phenylalanine, the CDR3 counts 13 amino acids. The CDR3 DNA has 39 bases and is translated from base 1. To synthesize cDNA, template-switch 5'RACE was performed with a primer carrying a 10-nucleotide random unique molecular identifier so that each TCR transcript was tagged. Over 160 million TCR-beta sequences, covering 15-18 subjects, were produced in each sequencing run. Total RNA was extracted with the RNeasy kit. The KAPA Real-time Library Amplification kit was used to amplify TCR-beta VDJ regions with primers for the TCR constant region and the 5'RACE anchor. Sample indexes and Illumina adaptors were added in a first PCR, after which library yield was increased in a second PCR. After purification with Ampure beads, the TCR product of roughly 650 bp was size-selected on a 2% E-gel SizeSelection system. Library quality was checked on a Bioanalyzer, concentration was measured with Qubit, and libraries were quantified with the Kapa Library Quantification kit before pooling. Libraries were sequenced paired-end 2 x 150 bp on an Illumina HiSeq 2500. To increase sequence diversity, roughly 24-31% phiX was spiked into each library pool. In the paper's pipeline: The UMI-based MiGEC pipeline processed quality-filtered reads and removed over 90% of raw TCR sequences during error correction. VDJ genes were aligned to IMGT germline references, and each clonotype was defined by a unique CDR3 amino acid sequence together with V-J genes. Clonal expansion, Shannon diversity and CDR3 relatedness (CalcPairwiseDistances, ClusterSamples) were evaluated with VDJtools, and phylogenetic trees were built with CLCbio workbench. Clones with at least 8 unique UMIs were defined as expanded, with this threshold being based on coefficient-of-variation modelling across technical triplicates. In TCRdb, the public reads were trimmed at Q25 with fastp and aligned with MiXCR, with productive beta chains retained. Every distinct CDR3 protein forms one entry, paired with its most common genes and DNA. The V and J calls here are based on TCRdb, not the publication. This sample has under 130,000 distinct CDR3 sequences in its table, and 11% of those were observed once. The top ten clonotypes cover around 3.3% of the sample.

The study at large found these results: Across subjects, expanded clones never shared an identical CDR3 amino acid sequence, which suggests that the TCR-beta repertoires in every group were private. TCR clonal expansion was highest in HAM/TSP patients and lowest in MS patients, with MS patients falling below even healthy controls.

The time point label, as the study defines it: longitudinal time-point 3. Unsorted PBMC libraries were generated from 2 million PBMCs stored in RNAlater at -80 °C until RNA extraction. Peripheral blood underwent Ficoll-Hypaque density gradient centrifugation to isolate PBMCs, which were then cryopreserved in liquid nitrogen. The source of this sequence is a female donor with HTLV-1-associated myelopathy (HAM/TSP). The sample comprised PBMCs. The chain is assembled from TRBV20-1 and TRBJ2-7; TRBD2 is possibly the D segment (5 matching bases). The CDR3 protein: CSATTGNTYEQYF. The sequenced DNA: TGCAGTGCTACCACCGGGAATACCTACGAGCAGTACTTC.